The entry below gives a single T cell receptor beta chain sequence along with its context. The antigen remains undetermined. TCRdb re-called the 5' RACE reads through MiXCR, storing one row per CDR3 protein. The data contain a few hundred thousand distinct CDR3 sequences, around 20% of them seen just once; the ten biggest clones take up 3% to 4%. This sample stems from a study of CD8 T cells in ankylosing spondylitis. The study's findings and limits: Significant enrichment of disease-linked clones was reportedly seen in matched ankylosing spondylitis synovial fluid.

This receptor was taken from a female donor with ankylosing spondylitis or in good health (not recorded which). The material sequenced was blood, either unsorted or a sorted T cell fraction (not recorded which).

CDR3 sequence: CASSMRQTGTSGVHNEQFF. CDR3 nucleotide sequence: TGTGCCAGTAGTATGCGCCAGACCGGGACTAGCGGGGTCCACAATGAGCAGTTCTTC. The chain couples TRBV19 to TRBJ2-1; TRBD2 matches at 13 bases. Germline lookup yields CDR1 LNHDA and CDR2 SQIVND (reference sequence). This CDR3 is 19 amino acids long. The J segment lost 5 bases and the V segment lost 3 bases, leaving 13 bases of the junction unmatched.